A single sample gave rise to the 26 T cell receptor beta chains below, sequenced in a study of T cells after yellow fever vaccination. TCRdb re-called the 5' RACE reads through MiXCR, storing one row per CDR3 protein. The sample holds about 350,000 distinct CDR3 sequences; around 13% are singletons and the top ten take roughly 3%. The sample was CD4+ T cells sorted from PBMCs, taken 15 days after the yellow fever booster vaccination. Source of these receptors: a man younger than 35 who received the YFV17D yellow fever vaccine.

The rearrangement uses TRBV10-3 and TRBJ2-7; 7 bases agree with TRBD1. Unmatched junction bases numbered 5, after V lost 0 bases and J lost 3 bases. Germline V gives CDR1 ENHRY, CDR2 SYGVKD. CDR3 length: 15 amino acids. This chain's CDR3 is CAISESWDRVYEQYV. CDR3 nucleotide sequence: TGTGCCATCAGTGAGTCCTGGGACAGAGTCTACGAGCAGTACGTC.

A few counts support this clonotype. V usage is TRBV4-2 and J usage is TRBJ2-3, with D unclear. Germline V gives CDR1 LGHNA, CDR2 YNFKEQ. V gave up 0 bases and J gave up 4 bases, with 8 bases separating them. The CDR3 runs 14 residues. CDR3 loop: CASSQEGTPDTQYF. DNA of the CDR3: TGTGCCAGCAGCCAAGAGGGTACTCCAGATACGCAGTATTTT.

The rearrangement links TRBV7-8 to TRBJ2-1; D could derive from TRBD1 or TRBD2 (5 bases each). Germline lookup yields CDR1 SGHVS and CDR2 FQNEAQ. CDR3 length equals 19 residues. The V gene lost 0 bases and the J gene lost 6 bases, with 24 bases spanning the gap. CDR3 nucleotides: TGTGCCAGCAGCTTAGCGCGGTTATTTGGGGACCGGAGATCCAATGAGCAGTTCTTC. Translated, it gives CASSLARLFGDRRSNEQFF.

This clonotype has a count of ten or more. The chain has TRBV9 and TRBJ2-7, with D perhaps TRBD1 or TRBD2 (5 bases each). Germline V lookup: CDR1 SGDLS, CDR2 YYNGEE. This CDR3 region has 14 residues. V was trimmed by 0 bases and J by 6 bases, leaving 13 bases between them. CDR3 DNA: TGTGCCAGCAGCGTAGGAGCAGGGAGTCGCGAGCAGTACTTC. Its protein is CASSVGAGSREQYF.

The table lists this clonotype with many counts. The V and J genes are TRBV7-9 and TRBJ2-3; D unresolved. Trimming removed 7 bases at V and 6 bases at J, with 8 bases between. Per germline, CDR1 SEHNR and CDR2 FQNEAQ (reference sequence). CDR3 length equals 11 residues. The CDR3 loop is CASNPKDTQYF. The CDR3 DNA sequence: TGTGCCAGCAACCCCAAGGATACGCAGTATTTT.

The chain recombines TRBV5-1 with TRBJ1-1; D gene uncertain. The CDR3 runs to 15 residues. Germline V CDR1 and CDR2: SGHRS, YFSETQ. Trimming removed 4 bases at V and 1 base at J, with 14 bases between. The CDR3 nucleotides read TGCGCCAGCAGCCCCAGCCTGGGCAGGAACACTGAAGCTTTCTTT. This sequence encodes CASSPSLGRNTEAFF.

This clonotype was recorded a few times. Here the CDR3 DNA reads TGTGCCAGCAGTCCGGGTACGAGGGCCAAAAACATTCAGTACTTC. Residues: CASSPGTRAKNIQYF. V is TRBV28 and J is TRBJ2-4; unclear D gene. The V end lost 5 bases, the J end lost 1 base, and 12 bases lay between the germline ends. The CDR3 extends over 15 amino acids. Germline V gene sequence: CDR1 MDHEN, CDR2 SYDVKM.

The rearrangement joins TRBV19 to TRBJ2-1; D uncertain. Germline CDR1 reads LNHDA; CDR2 reads SQIVND (reference sequence). The CDR3 covers 13 residues. The V and J ends lost 5 bases and 9 bases respectively, with 14 bases between them. The CDR3 DNA is TGTGCCAGTAGTGTCGGACCATCGGGTGAGCAGTTCTTC. This gives the protein CASSVGPSGEQFF.

This chain links TRBV28 with TRBJ1-2; D might be TRBD1 (5 bases). Trimming took off 5 bases at V and 6 bases at J, with 10 bases between the two ends. Germline values: CDR1 MDHEN, CDR2 SYDVKM. This CDR3 region has 12 residues. In DNA, the CDR3 is TGTGCCAGCAGTGGGACGGCCGATGGCTACACCTTC. Amino acids: CASSGTADGYTF.

This clonotype was observed many times. The rearrangement joins TRBV6-5 to TRBJ2-2; 7 bases agree with TRBD2. This CDR3 spans 17 amino acids. Germline V gene sequence: CDR1 MNHEY, CDR2 SVGAGI. V was clipped by 6 bases and J by 0 bases; unmatched bases: 10. The CDR3 loop reads CASSPGYGGTNTGELFF. CDR3 bases: TGTGCCAGCAGCCCAGGTTACGGGGGGACGAACACCGGGGAGCTGTTTTTT.

The gene calls are TRBV7-9 and TRBJ1-2; D possibly corresponds to TRBD1 (5 bases). The germline V gene encodes CDR1 SEHNR and CDR2 FQNEAQ (reference sequence). The CDR3 length is 15 residues. Deletions cut 7 bases from V and 3 bases from J, with 18 bases between. The CDR3 protein is CASTDPQRGDYGYTF. The CDR3 DNA reads as TGTGCCAGCACCGACCCCCAGCGAGGGGACTATGGCTACACCTTC.

This clonotype has ten or more counts. The chain couples TRBV12-3 or TRBV12-4 to TRBJ2-5; 8 bases line up with TRBD1. The CDR3 is 12 amino acids. The ends lost 5 bases at V and 4 bases at J; junction bases unmatched: 0. Written as DNA, the CDR3 is TGTGCCAGCAGTGACAGGGGAGAGACCCAGTACTTC. Amino acids: CASSDRGETQYF.

The rearrangement uses TRBV6-2 or TRBV6-3 and TRBJ2-7; 9 positions agree with TRBD2. The CDR3 loop spans 15 amino acids. Germline loops: CDR1 MNHEY, CDR2 SVGEGT. V was clipped by 6 bases and J by 6 bases; unmatched bases: 12. CDR3 sequence: CASSYWRGGHSEQYF. The CDR3 DNA reads TGTGCCAGCAGCTATTGGCGGGGGGGGCATAGCGAGCAGTACTTC.

This clonotype was counted at least ten times. The chain carries TRBV5-1 and TRBJ2-3, with a possible D match to TRBD2 (6 bases). CDR1 SGHRS and CDR2 YFSETQ come from the germline V gene. Trimming took off 1 base at V and 2 bases at J, with 14 bases between the two ends. The length of the CDR3 is 16 residues. The CDR3: CASSLNWGGVTDTQYF. The CDR3 bases are TGCGCCAGCAGCTTGAACTGGGGAGGTGTCACAGATACGCAGTATTTT.

With respect to this clonotype: Mismatch with germline at one junction end may stem from a read error. The rearrangement links TRBV7-7 to TRBJ2-5; 10 bases fit TRBD1. The length of the CDR3 is 16 residues. CDR1 and CDR2 (germline): SSHAT, FNYEAQ (reference sequence). The CDR3 DNA reads TGTGCTAGCAGCTTAGATCGGACAGGGGGTCGAGAGACCCAGTACTTC. As protein: CASSLDRTGGRETQYF.

This chain links TRBV6-6 with TRBJ2-3, with TRBD2 identical over 8 bases. There are 17 residues in the CDR3. J was trimmed by 4 bases and V by 2 bases; bases with no gene match: 11. CDR1 is MNHNY and CDR2 is SVGAGI in the germline V gene (reference sequence). The DNA for the CDR3 is TGTGCCAGCAGTTACGGACTCGGGGGGGCTGAGGCAGATACGCAGTATTTT. Amino acid sequence: CASSYGLGGAEADTQYF.

This clonotype was observed a few times. The rearrangement uses TRBV2 and TRBJ2-3; D may be TRBD2 (6 bases). CDR3 length: 13 amino acids. Trimming shortened V by 6 bases and J by 5 bases, and 12 bases separated the two germline ends. Looked up from germline, CDR1 is SNHLY and CDR2 is FYNNEI. The CDR3 here is CASSSRTKDTQYF. The CDR3 nucleotides are TGTGCCAGCAGCTCCCGGACTAAAGATACGCAGTATTTT.

This chain connects TRBV15 to TRBJ2-2, with 12 bases aligning to TRBD1. CDR1 and CDR2 from the germline V gene are LNHNV and YYDKDF (reference sequence). V gave up 5 bases and J gave up 8 bases; unmatched junction bases: 9. The CDR3 loop spans 16 amino acids. As DNA, the CDR3 is TGTGCCACCAGCCTCAGCTGGGACAGGGGGCCGGGGGAGCTGTTTTTT. This sequence encodes CATSLSWDRGPGELFF.

The CDR3 DNA reads as TGTGCCAGCAGCTTCGAGGCAGGGATTAGGTTTTTT. Its translation is CASSFEAGIRFF. The chain joins TRBV11-2 to TRBJ2-2, with D tentatively TRBD1 (5 bases). Germline V gene lookup returns CDR1 SGHAT and CDR2 FQNNGV. The CDR3 runs 12 residues. Trimming left V 3 bases short and J 16 bases short, with 15 bases between.

This clonotype turned up a few times. The chain is built from TRBV27 and TRBJ2-7; D may be TRBD1 or TRBD2 (5 bases each). Germline V gene data show CDR1 as MNHEY and CDR2 as SMNVEV (reference sequence). The V gene lost 3 bases and the J gene lost 2 bases, with 14 bases spanning the gap. The length of the CDR3 is 15 residues. CDR3: CASSFSAGAPYEQYF. CDR3 DNA: TGTGCCAGCAGTTTTTCTGCCGGGGCCCCCTACGAGCAGTACTTC.

This clonotype was seen a handful of times. The chain links TRBV18 to TRBJ2-7, with 10 bases that match TRBD1. Germline CDR1 is KGHSH and CDR2 is LQKENI. The CDR3 is 16 amino acids. J was trimmed by 2 bases and V by 0 bases; bases with no gene match: 4. CDR3 DNA sequence: TGTGCCAGCTCACCACCCGGGACAGGGGCAGCCTACGAGCAGTACTTC. Residues: CASSPPGTGAAYEQYF.

This chain uses TRBV3-1 with TRBJ2-5, with a tentative D call TRBD2 (6 bases). The CDR3 spans 17 residues. Germline V gives CDR1 LGHDT, CDR2 YNNKEL (reference sequence). V lost 1 base and J 2 bases, leaving 17 bases between the germline ends. The CDR3 is CASSQVVIAVSQETQYF. The CDR3 bases are TGTGCCAGCAGCCAAGTAGTGATAGCGGTGTCACAAGAGACCCAGTACTTC.

The J gene is TRBJ1-2, the V gene TRBV12-3 or TRBV12-4; possible D gene TRBD1, 5 bases. The CDR3 totals 13 residues. The V gene lost 1 base and the J gene lost 5 bases, with 8 bases spanning the gap. CDR3 in amino acids: CASSLVGGYGYTF. The CDR3 region has the DNA TGTGCCAGCAGTTTAGTTGGGGGGTATGGCTACACCTTC.

The sample holds a few counts of this clonotype. The gene calls are TRBV15 and TRBJ1-6; D uncertain. With 1 base removed from V and 10 bases from J, the gap between germline ends came to 8 bases. The CDR3 length is 13 residues. Germline loops: CDR1 LNHNV, CDR2 YYDKDF (reference sequence). CDR3 nucleotide sequence: TGTGCCACCAGCAGAGTTCAATTGTCACCCCTCCACTTT. Translation: CATSRVQLSPLHF.

This clonotype was seen more than once but under ten times. The rearrangement joins TRBV4-2 to TRBJ2-2; 8 nucleotides line up with TRBD1. Germline loops: CDR1 LGHNA, CDR2 YNFKEQ. V shed 1 base and J 1 base; nucleotides not matched to a gene: 2. CDR3 size: 16 residues. This CDR3 reads CASSQAGTGNTGELFF. The CDR3 coding sequence is TGTGCCAGCAGCCAAGCTGGGACAGGGAACACCGGGGAGCTGTTTTTT.

The chain recombines TRBV3-2 with TRBJ1-1; the table's D call, TRBD1, was not checked against the DNA. TRBV3-2 is an annotated pseudogene. The CDR3 length is 17 residues. DNA of the CDR3: TGTGCCAGCAGCCAAGGTCCAGGGCGCTTCGGAAACACTGAAGCTTTCTTT. It translates to CASSQGPGRFGNTEAFF.